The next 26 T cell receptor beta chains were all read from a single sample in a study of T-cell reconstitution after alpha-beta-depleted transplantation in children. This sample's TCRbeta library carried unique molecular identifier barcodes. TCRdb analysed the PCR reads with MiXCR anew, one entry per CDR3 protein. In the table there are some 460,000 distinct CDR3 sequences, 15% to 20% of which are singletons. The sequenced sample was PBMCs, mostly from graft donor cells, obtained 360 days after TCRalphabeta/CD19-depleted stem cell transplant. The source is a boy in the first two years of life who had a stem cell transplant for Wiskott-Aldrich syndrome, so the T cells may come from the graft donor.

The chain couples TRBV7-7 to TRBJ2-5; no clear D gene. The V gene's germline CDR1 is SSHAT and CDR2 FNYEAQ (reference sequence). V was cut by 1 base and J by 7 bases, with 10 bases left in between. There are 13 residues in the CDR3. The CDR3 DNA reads TGTGCCAGCAGCTTAGGGCCCCCGGGGACCCAGTACTTC. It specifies CASSLGPPGTQYF.

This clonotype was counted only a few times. The CDR3 is CASSVLPLQETQYF. The CDR3 region has the DNA TGTGCCAGCAGCGTACTACCGCTCCAAGAGACCCAGTACTTC. The genes are TRBV7-2 and TRBJ2-5; D unresolved. Between the trimmed V and J ends, which lost 5 bases and 1 base, there was a span of 11 bases. The CDR3 is 14 amino acids. Germline values: CDR1 SGHTA, CDR2 FQGNSA.

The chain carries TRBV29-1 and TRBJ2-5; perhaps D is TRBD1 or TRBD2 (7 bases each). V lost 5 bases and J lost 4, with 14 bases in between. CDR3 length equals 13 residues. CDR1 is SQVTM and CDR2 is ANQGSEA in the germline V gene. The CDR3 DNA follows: TGCAGCGTTAGGGGGCGCGGGGGAGAGACCCAGTACTTC. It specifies CSVRGRGGETQYF.

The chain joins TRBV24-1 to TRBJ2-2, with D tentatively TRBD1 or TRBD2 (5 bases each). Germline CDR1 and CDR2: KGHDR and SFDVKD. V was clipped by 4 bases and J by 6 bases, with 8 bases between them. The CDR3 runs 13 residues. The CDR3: CATSEGDPGELFF. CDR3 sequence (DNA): TGTGCCACCAGTGAGGGGGACCCCGGGGAGCTGTTTTTT.

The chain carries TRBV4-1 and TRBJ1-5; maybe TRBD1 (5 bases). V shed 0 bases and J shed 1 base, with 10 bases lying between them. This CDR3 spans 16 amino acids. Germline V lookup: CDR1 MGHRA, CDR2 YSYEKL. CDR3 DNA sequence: TGCGCCAGCAGCCAAGATAGGCAGGGAAGCAATCAGCCCCAGCATTTT. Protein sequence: CASSQDRQGSNQPQHF.

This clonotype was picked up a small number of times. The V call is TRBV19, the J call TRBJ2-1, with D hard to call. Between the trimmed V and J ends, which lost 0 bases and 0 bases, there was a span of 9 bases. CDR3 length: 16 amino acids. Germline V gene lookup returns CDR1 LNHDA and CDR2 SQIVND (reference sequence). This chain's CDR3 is CASSIDPPNSYNEQFF. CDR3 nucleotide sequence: TGTGCCAGTAGTATAGATCCCCCGAACTCCTACAATGAGCAGTTCTTC.

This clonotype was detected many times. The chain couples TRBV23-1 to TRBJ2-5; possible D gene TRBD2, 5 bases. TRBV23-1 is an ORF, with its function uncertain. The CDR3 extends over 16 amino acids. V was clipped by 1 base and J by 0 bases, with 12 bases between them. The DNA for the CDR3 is TGCGCCAGCAGTCAATGGACTTCACATTACCAAGAGACCCAGTACTTC. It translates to CASSQWTSHYQETQYF.

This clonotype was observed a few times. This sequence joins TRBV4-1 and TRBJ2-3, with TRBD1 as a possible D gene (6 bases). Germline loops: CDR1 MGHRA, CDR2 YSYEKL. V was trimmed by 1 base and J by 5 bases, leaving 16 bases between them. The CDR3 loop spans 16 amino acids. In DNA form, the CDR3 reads TGCGCCAGCAGCCAAGGAGGTGGGAAAGGGGGAGATACGCAGTATTTT. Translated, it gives CASSQGGGKGGDTQYF.

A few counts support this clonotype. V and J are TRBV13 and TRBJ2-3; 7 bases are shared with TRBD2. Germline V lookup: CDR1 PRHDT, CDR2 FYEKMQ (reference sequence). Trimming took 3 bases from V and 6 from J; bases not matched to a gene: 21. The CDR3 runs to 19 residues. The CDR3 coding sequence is TGTGCCAGCAGCTTGGACCTTCGAATTGGACTAGTTAATTCGGATACGCAGTATTTT. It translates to CASSLDLRIGLVNSDTQYF. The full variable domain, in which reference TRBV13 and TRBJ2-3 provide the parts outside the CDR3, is AAGVIQSPRHLIKEKRETATLKCYPIPRHDTVYWYQQGPGQDPQFLISFYEKMQSDKGSIPDRFSAQQFSDYHSELNMSSLELGDSALYFCASSLDLRIGLVNSDTQYFGPGTRLTVL.

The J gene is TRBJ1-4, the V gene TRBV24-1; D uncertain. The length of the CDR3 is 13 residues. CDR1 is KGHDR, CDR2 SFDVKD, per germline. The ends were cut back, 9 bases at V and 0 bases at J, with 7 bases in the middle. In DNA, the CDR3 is TGTGCCACCTCCGATGCAACTAATGAAAAACTGTTTTTT. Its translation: CATSDATNEKLFF.

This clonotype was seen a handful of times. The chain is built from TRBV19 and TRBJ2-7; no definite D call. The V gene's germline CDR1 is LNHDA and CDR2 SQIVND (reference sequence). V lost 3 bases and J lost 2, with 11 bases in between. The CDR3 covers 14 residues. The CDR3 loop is CASSMAFGPYEQYF. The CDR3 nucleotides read TGTGCCAGTAGTATGGCTTTCGGCCCCTACGAGCAGTACTTC.

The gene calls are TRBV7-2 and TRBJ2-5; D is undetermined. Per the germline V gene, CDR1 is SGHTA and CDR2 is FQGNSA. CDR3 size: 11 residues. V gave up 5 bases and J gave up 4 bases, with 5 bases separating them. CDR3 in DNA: TGTGCCAGCAGCAACCGAGAGACCCAGTACTTC. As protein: CASSNRETQYF.

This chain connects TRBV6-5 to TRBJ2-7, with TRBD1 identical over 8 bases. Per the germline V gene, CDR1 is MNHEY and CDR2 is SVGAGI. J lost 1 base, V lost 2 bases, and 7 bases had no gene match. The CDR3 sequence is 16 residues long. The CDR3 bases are TGTGCCAGCAGTTACCGTCCCGGGACAGGTTCCTACGAGCAGTACTTC. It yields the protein CASSYRPGTGSYEQYF.

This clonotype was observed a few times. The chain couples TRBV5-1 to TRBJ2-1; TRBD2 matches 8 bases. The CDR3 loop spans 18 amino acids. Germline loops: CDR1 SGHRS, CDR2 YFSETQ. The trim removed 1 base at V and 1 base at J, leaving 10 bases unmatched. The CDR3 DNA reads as TGCGCCAGCAGCTTGCTTAGCGGGGCCCCGGGGTCCTACAATGAGCAGTTCTTC. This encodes CASSLLSGAPGSYNEQFF. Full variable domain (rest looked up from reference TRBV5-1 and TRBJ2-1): KAGVTQTPRYLIKTRGQQVTLSCSPISGHRSVSWYQQTPGQGLQFLFEYFSETQRNKGNFPGRFSGRQFSNSRSEMNVSTLELGDSALYLCASSLLSGAPGSYNEQFFGPGTRLTVL.

The CDR3: CATKGGSYEQYF. CDR3 nucleotides: TGTGCCACCAAGGGGGGGAGCTACGAGCAGTACTTC. V usage is TRBV25-1 and J usage is TRBJ2-7; D may be TRBD2 (7 bases). V dropped 10 bases and J dropped 3 bases, with 13 bases sitting between them. CDR1 and CDR2 from the germline V gene are MGHDK and SYGVNS. The CDR3 length is 12 residues.

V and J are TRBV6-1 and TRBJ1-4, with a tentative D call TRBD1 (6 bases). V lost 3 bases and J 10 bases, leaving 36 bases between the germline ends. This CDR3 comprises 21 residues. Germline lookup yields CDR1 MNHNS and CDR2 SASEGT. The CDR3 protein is CASSDFVGAKKPPHLYSKLFF. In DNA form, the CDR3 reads TGTGCCAGCAGTGATTTTGTGGGGGCAAAGAAGCCCCCCCACCTGTATTCAAAACTGTTTTTT.

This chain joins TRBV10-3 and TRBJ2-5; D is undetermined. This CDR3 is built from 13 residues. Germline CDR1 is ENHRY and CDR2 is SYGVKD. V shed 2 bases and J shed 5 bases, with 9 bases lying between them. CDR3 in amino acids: CAISEPPSETQYF. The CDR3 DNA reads TGTGCCATCAGTGAGCCTCCTTCCGAGACCCAGTACTTC.

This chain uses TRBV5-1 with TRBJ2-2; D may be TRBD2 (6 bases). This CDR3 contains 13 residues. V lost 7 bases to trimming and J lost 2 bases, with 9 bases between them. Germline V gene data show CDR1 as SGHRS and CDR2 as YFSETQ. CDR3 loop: CASQGTNTGELFF. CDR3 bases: TGCGCCAGCCAAGGGACTAACACCGGGGAGCTGTTTTTT.

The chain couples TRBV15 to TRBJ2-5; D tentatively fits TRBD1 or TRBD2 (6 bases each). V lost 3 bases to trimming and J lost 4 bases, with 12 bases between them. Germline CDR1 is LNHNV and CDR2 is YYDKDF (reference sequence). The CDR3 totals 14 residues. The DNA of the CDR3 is TGTGCCACCAGCAGGGTCCGGGGGCGAGAGACCCAGTACTTC. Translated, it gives CATSRVRGRETQYF.

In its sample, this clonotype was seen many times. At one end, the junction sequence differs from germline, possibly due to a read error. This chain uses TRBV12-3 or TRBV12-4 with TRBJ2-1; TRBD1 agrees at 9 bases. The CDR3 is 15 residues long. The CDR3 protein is CASSRAGTGTNVQFF. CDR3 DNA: TGTGCCAGCAGTCGAGCCGGGACAGGGACCAATGTGCAGTTCTTC.

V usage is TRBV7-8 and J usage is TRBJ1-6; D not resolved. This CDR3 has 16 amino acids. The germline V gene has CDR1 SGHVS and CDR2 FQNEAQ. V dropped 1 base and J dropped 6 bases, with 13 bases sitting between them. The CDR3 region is CASSLGGHRRNSPLHF. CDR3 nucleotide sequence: TGTGCCAGCAGCTTAGGGGGTCACCGGCGTAATTCACCCCTCCACTTT.

In nucleotides, the CDR3 is TGTGCCAGCAGCCCTATTTCGGTCACGGGGAACCAAAGGGGGACCTACAATGAGCAGTTCTTC. It codes for CASSPISVTGNQRGTYNEQFF. V usage is TRBV11-2 and J usage is TRBJ2-1; D might be TRBD1 (6 bases). With 5 bases removed from V and 2 bases from J, the gap between germline ends came to 31 bases. The CDR3 covers 21 residues. CDR1 and CDR2 (germline): SGHAT, FQNNGV.

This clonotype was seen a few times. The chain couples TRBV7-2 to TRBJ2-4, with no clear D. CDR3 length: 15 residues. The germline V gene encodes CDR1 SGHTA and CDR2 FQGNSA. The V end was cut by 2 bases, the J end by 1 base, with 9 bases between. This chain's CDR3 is CASSLSRTAKNIQYF. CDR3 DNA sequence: TGTGCCAGCAGCTTATCCCGCACCGCCAAAAACATTCAGTACTTC.

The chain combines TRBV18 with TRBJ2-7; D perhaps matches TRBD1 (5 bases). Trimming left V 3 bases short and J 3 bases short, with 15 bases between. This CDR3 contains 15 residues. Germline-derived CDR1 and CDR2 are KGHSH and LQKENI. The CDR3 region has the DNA TGTGCCAGCTCACCGATGATGTCTAGGGGCTACGAGCAGTACTTC. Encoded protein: CASSPMMSRGYEQYF.

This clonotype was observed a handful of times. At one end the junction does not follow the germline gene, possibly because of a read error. Here the CDR3 reads CASSLYWDRIKIF. In DNA, the CDR3 is TGTGCCAGCAGCTTATACTGGGACAGAATAAAGATCTTC. The chain carries TRBV7-9 and TRBJ1-2, with TRBD1 identical over 7 bases. The CDR3 has 13 amino acids. Germline V gene sequence: CDR1 SEHNR, CDR2 FQNEAQ (reference sequence).

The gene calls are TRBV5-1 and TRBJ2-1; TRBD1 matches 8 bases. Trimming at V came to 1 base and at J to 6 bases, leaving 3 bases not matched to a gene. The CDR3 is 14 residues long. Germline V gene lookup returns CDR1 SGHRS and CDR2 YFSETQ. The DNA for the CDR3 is TGCGCCAGCAGCTTGCCCAGGGGGCTCAATGAGCAGTTCTTC. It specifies CASSLPRGLNEQFF.